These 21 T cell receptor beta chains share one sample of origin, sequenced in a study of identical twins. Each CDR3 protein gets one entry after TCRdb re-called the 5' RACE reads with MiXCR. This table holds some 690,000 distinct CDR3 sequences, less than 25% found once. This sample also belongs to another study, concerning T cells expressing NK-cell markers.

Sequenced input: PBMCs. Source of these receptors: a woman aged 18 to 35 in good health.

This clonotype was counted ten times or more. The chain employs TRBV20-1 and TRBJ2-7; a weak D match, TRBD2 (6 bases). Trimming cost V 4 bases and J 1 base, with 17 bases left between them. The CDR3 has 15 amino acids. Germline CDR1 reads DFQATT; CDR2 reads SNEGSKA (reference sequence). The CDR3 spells CSATPTSFGSYEQYF. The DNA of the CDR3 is TGCAGTGCTACCCCGACTAGTTTTGGATCCTACGAGCAGTACTTC.

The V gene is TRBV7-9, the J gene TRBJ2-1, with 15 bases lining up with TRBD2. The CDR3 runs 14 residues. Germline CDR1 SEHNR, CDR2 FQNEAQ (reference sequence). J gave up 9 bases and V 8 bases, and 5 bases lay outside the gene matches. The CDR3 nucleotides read TGTGCCAGCGGGACTAGCGGGGGGCTGGGTGAGCAGTTCTTC. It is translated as CASGTSGGLGEQFF.

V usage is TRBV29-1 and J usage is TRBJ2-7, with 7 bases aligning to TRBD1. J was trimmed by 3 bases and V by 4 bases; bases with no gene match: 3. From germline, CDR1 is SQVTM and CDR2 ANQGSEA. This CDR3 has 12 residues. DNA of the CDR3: TGCAGCGTTGGACAGGGCCACTACGAGCAGTACTTC. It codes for CSVGQGHYEQYF.

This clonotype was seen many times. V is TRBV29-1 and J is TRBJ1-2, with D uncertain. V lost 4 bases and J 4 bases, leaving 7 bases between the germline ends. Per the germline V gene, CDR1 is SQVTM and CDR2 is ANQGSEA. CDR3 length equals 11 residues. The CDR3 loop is CSVGVAYGYTF. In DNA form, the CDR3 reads TGCAGCGTTGGAGTAGCCTATGGCTACACCTTC.

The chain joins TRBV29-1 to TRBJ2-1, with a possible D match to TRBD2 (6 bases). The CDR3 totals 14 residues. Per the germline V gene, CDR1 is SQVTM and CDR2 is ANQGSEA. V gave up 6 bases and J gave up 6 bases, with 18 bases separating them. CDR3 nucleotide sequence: TGCAGCGTACCCCGGGACTTCTCTCCCAATGAGCAGTTCTTC. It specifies CSVPRDFSPNEQFF.

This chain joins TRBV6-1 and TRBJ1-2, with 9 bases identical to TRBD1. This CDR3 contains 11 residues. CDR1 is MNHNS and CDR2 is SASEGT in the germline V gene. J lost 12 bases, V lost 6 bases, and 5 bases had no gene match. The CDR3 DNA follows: TGTGCCAGCAGGGGACAGGGAGAGGACACCTTC. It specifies CASRGQGEDTF.

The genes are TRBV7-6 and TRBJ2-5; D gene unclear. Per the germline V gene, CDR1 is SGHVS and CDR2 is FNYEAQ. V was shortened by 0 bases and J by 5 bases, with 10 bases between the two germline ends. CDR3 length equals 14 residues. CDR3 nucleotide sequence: TGTGCCAGCAGCTTAGCTGGACGGACGGAGACCCAGTACTTC. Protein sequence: CASSLAGRTETQYF.

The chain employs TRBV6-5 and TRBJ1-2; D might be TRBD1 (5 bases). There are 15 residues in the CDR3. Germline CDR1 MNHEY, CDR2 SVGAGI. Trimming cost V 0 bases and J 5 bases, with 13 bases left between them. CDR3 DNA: TGTGCCAGCAGTTACTCAGGGGCAGAAATTTATGGCTACACCTTC. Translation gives CASSYSGAEIYGYTF.

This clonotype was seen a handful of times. The CDR3 reads CASSYEGGRSYNEQFF. The CDR3 region has the DNA TGTGCCAGCAGTTACGAGGGGGGGCGCTCCTACAATGAGCAGTTCTTC. This rearrangement joins TRBV6-5 to TRBJ2-1; a weak D match, TRBD2 (7 bases). CDR1 is MNHEY and CDR2 is SVGAGI in the germline V gene. This CDR3 has 16 amino acids. The germline V and J ends were trimmed by 2 bases and 0 bases, with 11 bases remaining between them.

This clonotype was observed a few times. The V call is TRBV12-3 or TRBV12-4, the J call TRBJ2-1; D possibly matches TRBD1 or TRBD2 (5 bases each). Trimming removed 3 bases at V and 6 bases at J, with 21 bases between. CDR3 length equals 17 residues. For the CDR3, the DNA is TGTGCCAGCAGTTTTCCTTTAGGGAGAGGGGCGATCAATGAGCAGTTCTTC. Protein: CASSFPLGRGAINEQFF.

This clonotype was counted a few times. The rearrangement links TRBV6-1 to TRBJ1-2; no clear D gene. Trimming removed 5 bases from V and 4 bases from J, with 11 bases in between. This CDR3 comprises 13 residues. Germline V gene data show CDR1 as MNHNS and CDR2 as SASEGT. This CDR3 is CASSPTHSYGYTF. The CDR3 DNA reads TGTGCCAGCAGTCCCACCCACAGCTATGGCTACACCTTC.

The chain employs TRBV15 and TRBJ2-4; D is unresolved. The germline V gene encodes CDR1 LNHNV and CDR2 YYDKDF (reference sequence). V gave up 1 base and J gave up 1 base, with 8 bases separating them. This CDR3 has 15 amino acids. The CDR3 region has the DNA TGTGCCACCAGCAGAGTGGTACAGGCCAAAAACATTCAGTACTTC. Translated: CATSRVVQAKNIQYF.

In DNA, the CDR3 is TGTGCCAGCAGCAAACGGACAGGGGAATACGAGCAGTACTTC. It translates to CASSKRTGEYEQYF. The rearrangement links TRBV7-2 to TRBJ2-7; TRBD1 agrees at 9 bases. Trimming took 5 bases from V and 4 from J; bases not matched to a gene: 6. Germline CDR1 reads SGHTA; CDR2 reads FQGNSA. The CDR3 extends over 14 amino acids.

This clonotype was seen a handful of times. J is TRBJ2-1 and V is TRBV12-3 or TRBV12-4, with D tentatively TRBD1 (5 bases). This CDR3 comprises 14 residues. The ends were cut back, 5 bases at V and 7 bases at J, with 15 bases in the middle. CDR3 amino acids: CASSPRQGGNEQFF. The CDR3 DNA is TGTGCCAGCAGTCCCCGGCAGGGTGGTAATGAGCAGTTCTTC.

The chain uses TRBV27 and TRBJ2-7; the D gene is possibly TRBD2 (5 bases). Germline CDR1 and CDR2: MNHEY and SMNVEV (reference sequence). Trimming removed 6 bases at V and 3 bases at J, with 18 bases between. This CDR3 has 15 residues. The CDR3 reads CASRRAGVDYYEQYF. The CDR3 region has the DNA TGTGCCAGCAGGCGCGCCGGGGTAGACTACTACGAGCAGTACTTC.

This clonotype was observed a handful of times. As DNA, the CDR3 is TGTGCCAGCAGTACTCCCAGCGGGGGCCGTTACTCTGGGGCCAACGTCCTGACTTTC. Translation gives CASSTPSGGRYSGANVLTF. The chain joins TRBV27 to TRBJ2-6, with 8 bases fitting TRBD2. CDR3 length: 19 amino acids. Germline CDR1 and CDR2: MNHEY and SMNVEV (reference sequence). The V segment lost 5 bases and the J segment 0 bases; nucleotides outside the gene matches: 12.

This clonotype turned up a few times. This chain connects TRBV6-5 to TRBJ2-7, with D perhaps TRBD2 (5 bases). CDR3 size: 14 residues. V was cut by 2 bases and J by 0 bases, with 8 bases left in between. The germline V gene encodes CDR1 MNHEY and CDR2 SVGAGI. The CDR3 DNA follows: TGTGCCAGCAGTTACCAGCGGTCCTCCTACGAGCAGTACTTC. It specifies CASSYQRSSYEQYF.

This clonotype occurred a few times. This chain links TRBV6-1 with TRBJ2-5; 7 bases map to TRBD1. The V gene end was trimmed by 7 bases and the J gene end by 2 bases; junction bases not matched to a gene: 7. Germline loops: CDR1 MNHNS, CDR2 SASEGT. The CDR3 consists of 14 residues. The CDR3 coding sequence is TGTGCCAGCACCACGGGACAGCCGCAAGAGACCCAGTACTTC. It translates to CASTTGQPQETQYF.

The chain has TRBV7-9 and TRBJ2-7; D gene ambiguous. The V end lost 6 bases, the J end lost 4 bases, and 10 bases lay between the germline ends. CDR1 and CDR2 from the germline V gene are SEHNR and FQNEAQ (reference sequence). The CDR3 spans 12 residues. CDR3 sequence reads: CASSPIMYEQYF. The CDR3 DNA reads TGTGCCAGCAGTCCTATTATGTACGAGCAGTACTTC.

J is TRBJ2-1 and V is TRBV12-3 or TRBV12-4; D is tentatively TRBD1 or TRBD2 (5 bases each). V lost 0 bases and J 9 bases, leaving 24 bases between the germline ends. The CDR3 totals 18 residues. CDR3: CASSLAPGPYTSDSEQFF. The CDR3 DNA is TGTGCCAGCAGTTTAGCGCCGGGACCATATACTTCCGACAGTGAGCAGTTCTTC.

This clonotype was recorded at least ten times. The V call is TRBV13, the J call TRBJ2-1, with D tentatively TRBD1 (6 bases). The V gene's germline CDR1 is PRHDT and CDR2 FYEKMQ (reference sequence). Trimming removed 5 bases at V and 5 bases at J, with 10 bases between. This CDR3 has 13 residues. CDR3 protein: CASSEGQNNEQFF. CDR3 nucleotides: TGTGCCAGCAGCGAGGGACAAAACAATGAGCAGTTCTTC.